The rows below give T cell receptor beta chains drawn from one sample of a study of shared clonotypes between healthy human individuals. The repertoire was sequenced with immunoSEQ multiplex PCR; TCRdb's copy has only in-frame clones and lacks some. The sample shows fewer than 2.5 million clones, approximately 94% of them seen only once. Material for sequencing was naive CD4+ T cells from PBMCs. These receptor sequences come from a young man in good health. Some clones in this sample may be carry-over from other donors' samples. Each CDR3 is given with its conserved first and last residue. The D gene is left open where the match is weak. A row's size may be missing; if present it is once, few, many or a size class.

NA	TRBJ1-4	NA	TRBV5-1	CASSLGTGTNEKLFF	TGCGCCAGCAGCTTGGGAACAGGAACTAATGAAAAACTGTTTTTT
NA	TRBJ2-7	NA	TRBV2	CASGLSREQYF	TGTGCCAGCGGCCTCTCTCGCGAGCAGTACTTC
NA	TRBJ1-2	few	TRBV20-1	CSAVQGLYTF	TGCAGTGCTGTACAGGGCCTCTACACCTTC
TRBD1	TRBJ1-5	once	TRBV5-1	CASSLSGTGGQPQHF	TGCGCCAGCAGCTTGTCGGGGACAGGGGGGCAGCCCCAGCATTTT
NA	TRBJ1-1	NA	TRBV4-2	CASSQDHRDTEAFF	TGTGCCAGCAGCCAAGATCATAGGGACACTGAAGCTTTCTTT
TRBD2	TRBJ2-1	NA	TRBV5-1	CASSLEGLNNEQFF	TGCGCCAGCAGCTTGGAGGGACTAAACAATGAGCAGTTCTTC
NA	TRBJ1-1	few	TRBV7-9	CASSSNTEAFF	TGTGCCAGCAGCTCAAACACTGAAGCTTTCTTT
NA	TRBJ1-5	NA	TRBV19	CASSIDPNQPQHF	TGTGCCAGTAGTATAGATCCCAATCAGCCCCAGCATTTT
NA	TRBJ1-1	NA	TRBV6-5	CASEDGGMNTEAFF	TGTGCCAGCGAGGATGGGGGCATGAACACTGAAGCTTTCTTT
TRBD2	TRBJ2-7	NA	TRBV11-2	CASSTRNRGRGRGSYEQYF	TGTGCCAGCAGCACGCGGAATCGCGGGAGGGGCCGGGGTAGTTACGAGCAGTACTTC
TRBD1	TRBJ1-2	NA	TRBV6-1	CASSSDRGQNGYTF	TGTGCCAGCAGTTCGGACAGGGGGCAAAATGGCTACACCTTC
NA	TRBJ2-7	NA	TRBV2	CASSVPALYEQYF	TGTGCCAGCAGTGTCCCAGCCTTATACGAGCAGTACTTC
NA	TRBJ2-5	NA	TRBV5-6	CASSLRRATLYEETQYF	TGTGCCAGCAGCTTAAGGAGGGCGACGCTATATGAAGAGACCCAGTACTTC
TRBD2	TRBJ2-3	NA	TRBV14	CASSRLGLAGGVDTQYF	TGTGCCAGCAGCCGCCTCGGACTAGCGGGAGGAGTAGATACGCAGTATTTT
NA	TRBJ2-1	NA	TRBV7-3	CASSFDSRPYNEQFF	TGTGCCAGCAGCTTTGACAGCCGTCCCTACAATGAGCAGTTCTTC